The following is a T cell receptor (beta chain) sequence with its context. The antigen is undetermined. V was pared by 4 bases and J by 3 bases, with 7 bases between. The V gene's germline CDR1 is MNHEY and CDR2 SMNVEV (reference sequence). This CDR3 comprises 13 residues. The data were obtained in a study of shared clonotypes between healthy human individuals. In the authors' workflow: Junction-only immunoSEQ sequences carried no quality scores, so filtering differed. Data came from immunoSEQ multiplex PCR; TCRdb stores just in-frame clones and leaves some out. That table is the source of V, J and clone size, and D and trimming were worked out from the DNA. This table holds 1.4 million or so clones, 98% found once. General study results and limits: The genetic and exposure-history diversity represented was limited by few donors. Memory subsets had estimated richness that was generally smaller than that of naive subsets. Even with large depth, rarefaction showed that sorted-subset sequencing was incomplete.

This sequence originates from a young man in good health. The sequencing sample was made of naive CD4+ T cells sorted from blood. Documented subset: CD45RA+ positively selected. The gene calls are TRBV27 and TRBJ2-1; D perhaps matches TRBD2 (5 bases). The CDR3 is CASSSAVYNEQFF. The DNA for the CDR3 is TGTGCCAGCAGTTCAGCGGTCTACAATGAGCAGTTCTTC.